Listed below are T cell receptor beta chains from one sample, sequenced in a study of CD8 T cells in ankylosing spondylitis. TCRdb independently ran MiXCR on the 5' RACE reads; one entry per CDR3 protein. The sample holds hundreds of thousands of distinct CDR3 sequences; roughly 13% are singletons and the top ten take around 7%. Source material: blood, either unsorted or a sorted T cell fraction (not recorded which). Source of these receptors: a male donor with ankylosing spondylitis. The conserved cysteine and the conserved F or W are not part of the CDR3 here.

V gene: TRBV11-2
CDR3 length: 11
CDR3 protein: ASSLDRGGQGT

V gene: TRBV5-1
CDR3 length: 14
CDR3 protein: ASSLASGTGPHEQF

V gene: TRBV5-1
CDR3 length: 14
CDR3 protein: ASSGTQGASGNTIY

V gene: TRBV27
CDR3 length: 12
CDR3 protein: ASSKPGQLYEQY

V gene: TRBV7-9
CDR3 length: 8
CDR3 protein: ASSGTEAF

V gene: TRBV2
CDR3 length: 13
CDR3 protein: ASSQYQGGNEKLF

V gene: TRBV5-1
CDR3 length: 13
CDR3 protein: ASSLVQGGGTEAF

V gene: TRBV10-1
CDR3 length: 11
CDR3 protein: ASSEGINQPQH

V gene: TRBV29-1
CDR3 length: 11
CDR3 protein: SVSYVGDGEQF

V gene: TRBV5-1
CDR3 length: 13
CDR3 protein: ASSLRTYGADTQY

V gene: TRBV3-1
CDR3 length: 13
CDR3 protein: ASSQEGLAGGIQY

V gene: TRBV15
CDR3 length: 12
CDR3 protein: ATSKGRTWYGYT

V gene: TRBV11-2
CDR3 length: 14
CDR3 protein: ASSRERGDGTDTQY

V gene: TRBV20-1
CDR3 length: 13
CDR3 protein: SVNPGDREQETQY

V gene: TRBV12-3/TRBV12-4
CDR3 length: 14
CDR3 protein: ASRDYRGGANEKLF

V gene: TRBV12-3/TRBV12-4
CDR3 length: 10
CDR3 protein: ASRSTGEGDT

V gene: TRBV5-6
CDR3 length: 15
CDR3 protein: ASSFLFDRDLGTEAF

V gene: TRBV20-1
CDR3 length: 13
CDR3 protein: SARDDSSYNSPLH

V gene: TRBV20-1
CDR3 length: 13
CDR3 protein: SVPGATGLNTEAF

V gene: TRBV29-1
CDR3 length: 12
CDR3 protein: SVPAWGAGETQY

V gene: TRBV18
CDR3 length: 17
CDR3 protein: ASSPPGQGAFNSYNEQF

V gene: TRBV5-1
CDR3 length: 10
CDR3 protein: ASRTDGNTIY

V gene: TRBV20-1
CDR3 length: 10
CDR3 protein: SASLGNHEQF

V gene: TRBV7-2
CDR3 length: 12
CDR3 protein: ATHPGGVTDTQY

V gene: TRBV11-2
CDR3 length: 14
CDR3 protein: ASSFLGTSGHYEQY

V gene: TRBV30
CDR3 length: 12
CDR3 protein: AWGTSGAKNIQY

V gene: TRBV3-1
CDR3 length: 13
CDR3 protein: ASSPGTGGTNVLT

V gene: TRBV10-2
CDR3 length: 14
CDR3 protein: ASRTIAGGPYNEQF

V gene: TRBV4-2
CDR3 length: 12
CDR3 protein: ASSQLDGSYEQY